A single sample gave rise to the 29 T cell receptor beta chains below, sequenced in a study of T cell changes during pregnancy in multiple sclerosis. Sequencing was performed with immunoSEQ multiplex PCR; in TCRdb, only in-frame clones are kept and a portion is missing. The sample carries about 70,000 clones, approximately 94% recorded once. The sample was peripheral blood, taken in the third trimester of pregnancy. These receptors were taken from a female donor with multiple sclerosis, enrolled in a pregnancy study.

V is TRBV4-3 and J is TRBJ2-1; possible D gene TRBD2, 5 bases. This CDR3 contains 13 residues. The germline V and J ends were trimmed by 0 bases and 8 bases, with 8 bases remaining between them. CDR1 LGHNA and CDR2 YSLEER come from the germline V gene. CDR3 sequence reads: CASSQDSRDEQFF. In DNA form, the CDR3 reads TGCGCCAGCAGCCAAGATTCGAGGGATGAGCAGTTCTTC.

The V gene is TRBV9, the J gene TRBJ2-7, with 9 nucleotides matching TRBD2. This CDR3 has 15 amino acids. The ends lost 0 bases at V and 2 bases at J; junction bases unmatched: 3. The germline CDR1 and CDR2 sequences are SGDLS and YYNGEE. CDR3 nucleotide sequence: TGTGCCAGCAGCGTAGGGGCGGGGGGGCCCTACGAGCAGTACTTC. Its translation: CASSVGAGGPYEQYF.

V is TRBV5-5 and J is TRBJ1-3; D is possibly TRBD1 (5 bases). The V end was cut by 0 bases, the J end by 0 bases, with 16 bases between. In germline, CDR1 is SGHKS, CDR2 YYEKEE (reference sequence). The CDR3 totals 18 residues. The CDR3 DNA sequence: TGTGCCAGCAGCTTGGGTATTGGGGCTATGATCTCTGGAAACACCATATATTTT. It codes for CASSLGIGAMISGNTIYF.

This clone was seen just once. The rearrangement joins TRBV2 to TRBJ1-6; D unclear. This CDR3 has 14 residues. Deletions cut 6 bases from V and 6 bases from J, with 12 bases between. CDR1 is SNHLY and CDR2 is FYNNEI in the germline V gene. The chain's CDR3 is CASRARSGNSPLHF. The CDR3 bases are TGTGCCAGCAGGGCGAGGTCTGGTAATTCACCCCTCCACTTT.

The rearrangement uses TRBV18 and TRBJ2-1; 8 positions agree with TRBD2. The length of the CDR3 is 14 residues. In germline, CDR1 is KGHSH, CDR2 LQKENI. After removal of 6 bases from V and 7 bases from J, the junction contained 8 bases not matched to a gene. The CDR3 bases are TGTGCCAGCTCCCCCGGGGGGGGCGCGAATGAGCAGTTCTTC. It is translated as CASSPGGGANEQFF.

The genes are TRBV14 and TRBJ2-1; TRBD2 agrees at 8 bases. Germline V gives CDR1 SGHDN, CDR2 FVKESK. CDR3 length equals 16 residues. Losses at the gene ends were 2 bases for V and 4 bases for J; bases not matched to a gene: 7. The CDR3 DNA follows: TGTGCCAGCAGCCAACTGGGCGGGGGGCCTTACAATGAGCAGTTCTTC. Protein sequence: CASSQLGGGPYNEQFF. Using reference TRBV14 and TRBJ2-1 for the parts outside the CDR3, the full variable domain is EAGVTQFPSHSVIEKGQTVTLRCDPISGHDNLYWYRRVMGKEIKFLLHFVKESKQDESGMPNNRFLAERTGGTYSTLKVQPAELEDSGVYFCASSQLGGGPYNEQFFGPGTRLTVL.

The J gene is TRBJ1-6, the V gene TRBV6-4, with a weak D call TRBD1 (6 bases). With 5 bases removed from V and 7 bases from J, the gap between germline ends came to 12 bases. Germline values: CDR1 MRHNA, CDR2 SNTAGT. The CDR3 consists of 14 residues. The CDR3 nucleotides are TGTGCCAGCAGTTGGACAGAGACAAATTCACCCCTCCACTTT. Its translation is CASSWTETNSPLHF.

CDR3 sequence (DNA): TGTGCCAGCAGTGTCCCTAGCGGGGGGGGGCTGAATGAGCAGTTCTTC. Translation: CASSVPSGGGLNEQFF. This chain links TRBV28 with TRBJ2-1, with TRBD2 identical over 12 bases. CDR3 length: 16 amino acids. Germline V gene data show CDR1 as MDHEN and CDR2 as SYDVKM. J lost 7 bases, V lost 5 bases, and 9 bases had no gene match.

The chain links TRBV7-9 to TRBJ2-3; 11 nucleotides align to TRBD2. J was trimmed by 3 bases and V by 1 base; bases with no gene match: 6. The CDR3 covers 17 residues. The germline V gene encodes CDR1 SEHNR and CDR2 FQNEAQ (reference sequence). CDR3 amino acids: CASSLGRLAGITDTQYF. The CDR3 DNA is TGTGCCAGCAGCTTAGGCCGACTAGCGGGGATTACAGATACGCAGTATTTT.

The chain employs TRBV12-5 and TRBJ1-3, with D unclear. V lost 4 bases, J lost 10 bases, and 11 bases lay in between. The germline CDR1 and CDR2 sequences are LGHNT and FRNRAP. CDR3 size: 12 residues. CDR3 in amino acids: CASGYPGGTIYF. The CDR3 DNA follows: TGTGCTAGTGGTTACCCAGGAGGTACCATATATTTT.

CDR3 region: CTSSQDRNLLCGYTF. DNA of the CDR3: TGCACCAGCAGCCAAGATCGCAACCTCCTATGCGGCTACACCTTC. The V and J genes are TRBV1 and TRBJ1-2. TRBV1 is classified as a pseudogene. The CDR3 has 15 residues.

The chain carries TRBV7-2 and TRBJ2-5; possible D gene TRBD2, 7 bases. This CDR3 has 15 amino acids. Germline V gives CDR1 SGHTA, CDR2 FQGNSA. The V end lost 4 bases, the J end lost 1 base, and 13 bases lay between the germline ends. CDR3 sequence: CASSWGGGAQETQYF. The CDR3 DNA reads as TGTGCCAGCAGCTGGGGGGGCGGGGCCCAAGAGACCCAGTACTTC.

This sequence joins TRBV18 and TRBJ1-4; 7 bases are shared with TRBD1. V lost 2 bases to trimming and J lost 8 bases; unmatched junction nucleotides: 8. This CDR3 contains 15 residues. Germline loops: CDR1 KGHSH, CDR2 LQKENI. The CDR3 sequence is CASSPFRDSGEKLFF. As DNA, the CDR3 is TGTGCCAGCTCACCATTTCGGGACAGCGGCGAAAAACTGTTTTTT.

The CDR3 protein is CASSSRQGRNTEAFF. For the CDR3, the DNA is TGTGCCAGCAGCTCTCGACAGGGAAGGAACACTGAAGCTTTCTTT. This rearrangement joins TRBV5-4 to TRBJ1-1, with 7 bases lining up with TRBD1. V lost 3 bases, J lost 1 base, and 6 bases stayed unmatched. Germline loops: CDR1 SGHNT, CDR2 YYREEE (reference sequence). This CDR3 has 15 amino acids.

The V call is TRBV10-2, the J call TRBJ1-5, with D unclear. V gave up 0 bases and J gave up 7 bases, with 7 bases separating them. This CDR3 is 13 amino acids long. Germline CDR1 reads WSHSY; CDR2 reads SAAADI. CDR3 DNA sequence: TGCGCCAGCAGTGAGTCTTGGGCCCAGCCCCAGCATTTT. Protein product: CASSESWAQPQHF.

This clone was seen once. The V gene is TRBV7-2, the J gene TRBJ1-1; 9 bases agree with TRBD1. The CDR3 is 16 residues long. After removal of 2 bases from V and 4 bases from J, the junction contained 8 bases not matched to a gene. CDR1 and CDR2 from the germline V gene are SGHTA and FQGNSA. CDR3: CASSLRDRVGVTEAFF. The DNA for the CDR3 is TGTGCCAGCAGCTTAAGGGACAGGGTAGGGGTCACTGAAGCTTTCTTT.

This clone was observed a single time. This chain connects TRBV19 to TRBJ2-5; possibly TRBD2 for D (6 bases). Germline CDR1 LNHDA, CDR2 SQIVND (reference sequence). Trimming stripped 4 bases from V and 2 bases from J, with 8 bases between. The CDR3 consists of 13 residues. The CDR3: CASSRGLQETQYF. The DNA for the CDR3 is TGTGCCAGTAGTAGGGGACTGCAAGAGACCCAGTACTTC.

CDR3 sequence: CASSPRRVGAGGANTGELFF. Written as DNA, the CDR3 is TGCGCCAGCAGCCCCCGGAGGGTTGGAGCGGGGGGCGCGAACACCGGGGAGCTGTTTTTT. The rearrangement joins TRBV4-3 to TRBJ2-2, with 9 bases lining up with TRBD2. Germline loops: CDR1 LGHNA, CDR2 YSLEER. This CDR3 is built from 20 residues. Germline trimming cut 4 bases from V and 0 bases from J; bases unmatched to any gene: 15.

V usage is TRBV5-6 and J usage is TRBJ1-1; possible D gene TRBD1, 5 bases. CDR3 length: 13 amino acids. Trimming pared 1 base from V and 4 bases from J, leaving 8 bases between. Germline V gene lookup returns CDR1 SGHDT and CDR2 YYEEEE. The CDR3 loop is CASSLIGATEAFF. The CDR3 DNA sequence: TGTGCCAGCAGCTTGATAGGGGCCACTGAAGCTTTCTTT. Filled out from reference TRBV5-6 and TRBJ1-1, the complete variable domain reads DAGVTQSPTHLIKTRGQQVTLRCSPKSGHDTVSWYQQALGQGPQFIFQYYEEEERQRGNFPDRFSGHQFPNYSSELNVNALLLGDSALYLCASSLIGATEAFFGQGTRLTVV.

The V call is TRBV14, the J call TRBJ1-4; D possibly corresponds to TRBD1 (6 bases). The CDR3 is made up of 15 amino acids. CDR1 and CDR2 (germline): SGHDN, FVKESK. With 0 bases removed from V and 8 bases from J, the gap between germline ends came to 13 bases. The CDR3 loop is CASSQDRNRDEKLFF. CDR3 DNA sequence: TGTGCCAGCAGCCAAGATAGGAACAGGGACGAAAAACTGTTTTTT.

The CDR3 spells CASSQEATGINEKLFF. As DNA, the CDR3 is TGTGCCAGCAGCCAAGAGGCGACAGGGATCAATGAAAAACTGTTTTTT. The chain joins TRBV4-2 to TRBJ1-4, with 7 nucleotides matching TRBD1. The V segment lost 0 bases and the J segment 5 bases; nucleotides outside the gene matches: 6. Germline V gives CDR1 LGHNA, CDR2 YNFKEQ. CDR3 size: 16 residues.

V is TRBV7-2 and J is TRBJ1-5; 10 bases fit TRBD1. The germline CDR1 and CDR2 sequences are SGHTA and FQGNSA. The CDR3 contains 15 residues. V trimming: 5 bases; J trimming: 6 bases; junction bases outside the gene matches: 7. CDR3 region: CASSMGTGESQPQHF. As DNA, the CDR3 is TGTGCCAGCAGCATGGGGACAGGGGAGAGTCAGCCCCAGCATTTT.

This chain uses TRBV5-6 with TRBJ2-3; D gene unclear. The CDR3 has 16 amino acids. The germline V gene encodes CDR1 SGHDT and CDR2 YYEEEE. With 1 base removed from V and 0 bases from J, the gap between germline ends came to 12 bases. The CDR3 DNA follows: TGTGCCAGCAGCTTGAAGAGGCAGTATAGCACAGATACGCAGTATTTT. Translated, it gives CASSLKRQYSTDTQYF.

The V gene is TRBV5-6, the J gene TRBJ2-5, with TRBD1 identical over 12 bases. V dropped 3 bases and J dropped 7; count of bases not matched to a gene: 7. Germline V gene lookup returns CDR1 SGHDT and CDR2 YYEEEE. The CDR3 contains 15 residues. The CDR3 nucleotides read TGTGCCAGCAGCTCCGTGGGACAGGGGGCGGGGACCCAGTACTTC. Translation gives CASSSVGQGAGTQYF.

The V call is TRBV29-1, the J call TRBJ2-7; 9 bases align to TRBD1. This CDR3 contains 15 residues. CDR1 and CDR2 (germline): SQVTM, ANQGSEA. V gave up 4 bases and J gave up 4 bases; unmatched junction bases: 11. DNA for the CDR3: TGCAGCGTTGCAGCGGGGACAGGGAGGGAATACGAGCAGTACTTC. Protein: CSVAAGTGREYEQYF.

V is TRBV4-3 and J is TRBJ2-2; no definite D call. Trimming shortened V by 0 bases and J by 0 bases, and 17 bases separated the two germline ends. Per the germline V gene, CDR1 is LGHNA and CDR2 is YSLEER. This CDR3 is built from 19 residues. CDR3 nucleotides: TGCGCCAGCAGCCAAGACCACAGACGGAATTTCGCGAACACCGGGGAGCTGTTTTTT. This encodes CASSQDHRRNFANTGELFF.

The V and J genes are TRBV7-2 and TRBJ2-7, with 7 bases aligning to TRBD2. V gave up 1 base and J gave up 0 bases; unmatched junction bases: 0. This CDR3 has 14 residues. Germline V gene lookup returns CDR1 SGHTA and CDR2 FQGNSA. The CDR3 region has the DNA TGTGCCAGCAGCTTAGGGACTAGCTCCTACGAGCAGTACTTC. Amino acid sequence: CASSLGTSSYEQYF.

V usage is TRBV6-1 and J usage is TRBJ1-6; TRBD1 matches 9 bases. Germline V gives CDR1 MNHNS, CDR2 SASEGT. V trimming: 8 bases; J trimming: 5 bases; junction bases outside the gene matches: 4. This CDR3 spans 14 amino acids. CDR3 protein: CASRQGVDNSPLHF. The CDR3 DNA follows: TGTGCCAGCCGACAGGGGGTGGATAATTCACCCCTCCACTTT.

DNA of the CDR3: TGTGCCAGTAGTACGGTTCTTGGGCTCTCGTATGGCTACACCTTC. The encoded protein is CASSTVLGLSYGYTF. This chain joins TRBV19 and TRBJ1-2; unclear D gene. Germline CDR1 is LNHDA and CDR2 is SQIVND (reference sequence). This CDR3 is 15 amino acids long. Trimming removed 4 bases from V and 5 bases from J, with 17 bases in between.